This T cell receptor beta chain was found in a study of cytomegalovirus exposure and HLA in healthy donors. Regarding the study as a whole: V- and J-gene trimming of TCR beta was linked (in a later analysis) to a missense DCLRE1C variant. Association with HLA alleles at 0.05 false discovery rate was found for 16,951 TCR beta sequences in a later analysis.

Comments on this clone: Its antigen remains unidentified.

The PCR employed 60 Vbeta primers together with 13 Jbeta primers. Measured with immunoSEQ multiplex PCR; TCRdb has only the in-frame clones, and not every one. The ten top clones account for approximately 0.78%, within a sample of some 70,000 clones. The germline V and J ends were trimmed by 0 bases and 0 bases, with 15 bases remaining between them. The CDR3 contains 18 residues. Germline V gene sequence: CDR1 LNHDA, CDR2 SQIVND (reference sequence). The chain is built from TRBV19 and TRBJ1-5; D is perhaps TRBD1 (5 bases). The material sequenced was PBMCs. The TCR was taken from a boy under 18 in good health and CMV-seronegative. CDR3 DNA: TGTGCCAGTAGTATAGAGGGTCCAGGGTCTCATAGCAATCAGCCCCAGCATTTT. Translated: CASSIEGPGSHSNQPQHF.